Sequencing of this T cell receptor (beta chain) was carried out in a study of patients and donors after allogeneic stem cell transplantation. TCRdb re-analysed the RT-PCR reads in MiXCR, keeping a single row per CDR3 protein. The sample has about 230,000 distinct CDR3 sequences, 12% to 15% seen once. The CDR3 covers 15 residues. Trimming removed 8 bases at V and 1 base at J, with 14 bases between. Germline assignment: CDR1 ENHRY and CDR2 SYGVKD. This clonotype was counted many times. Sample: blood, either unsorted or a sorted T cell fraction (not recorded which). The receptor was isolated from a human donor who was either an allogeneic HSCT recipient or a stem cell or donor lymphocyte infusion donor (not recorded which). It is not recorded whose cells these are; they may come from a transplant donor. The chain is built from TRBV10-3 and TRBJ2-2; no firm D call. The CDR3 coding sequence is TGTGCCATCCAGACCGAGAGAAGGAACACCGGGGAGCTGTTTTTT. It translates to CAIQTERRNTGELFF.